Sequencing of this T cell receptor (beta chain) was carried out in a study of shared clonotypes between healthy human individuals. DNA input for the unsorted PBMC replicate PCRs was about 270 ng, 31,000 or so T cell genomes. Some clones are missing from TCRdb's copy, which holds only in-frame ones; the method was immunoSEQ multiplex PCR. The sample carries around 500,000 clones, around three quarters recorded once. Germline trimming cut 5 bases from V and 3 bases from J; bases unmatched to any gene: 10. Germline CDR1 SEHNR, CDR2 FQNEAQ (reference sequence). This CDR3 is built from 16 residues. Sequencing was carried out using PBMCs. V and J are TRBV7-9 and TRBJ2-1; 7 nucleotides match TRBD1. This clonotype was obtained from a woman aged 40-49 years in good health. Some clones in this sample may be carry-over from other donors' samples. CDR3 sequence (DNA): TGTGCCAGCAGCCCGACGACAGGGTTCCTCTACAATGAGCAGTTCTTC. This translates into CASSPTTGFLYNEQFF.